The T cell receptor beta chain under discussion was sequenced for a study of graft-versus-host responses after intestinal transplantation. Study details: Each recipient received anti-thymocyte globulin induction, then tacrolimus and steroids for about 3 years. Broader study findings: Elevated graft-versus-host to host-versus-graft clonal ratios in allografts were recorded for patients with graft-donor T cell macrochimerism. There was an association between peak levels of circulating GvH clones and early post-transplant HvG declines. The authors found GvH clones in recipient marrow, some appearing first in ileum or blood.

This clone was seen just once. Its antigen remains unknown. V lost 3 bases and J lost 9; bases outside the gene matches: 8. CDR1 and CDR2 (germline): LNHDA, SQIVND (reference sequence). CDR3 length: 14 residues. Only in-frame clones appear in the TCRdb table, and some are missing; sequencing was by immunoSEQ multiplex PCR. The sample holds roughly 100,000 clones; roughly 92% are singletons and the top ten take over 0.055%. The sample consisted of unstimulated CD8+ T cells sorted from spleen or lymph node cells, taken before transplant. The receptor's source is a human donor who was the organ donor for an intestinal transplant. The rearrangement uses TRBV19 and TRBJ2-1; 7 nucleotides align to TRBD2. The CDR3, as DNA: TGTGCCAGTAGTATCGCGGGCGGGAGTAGTGAGCAGTTCTTC. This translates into CASSIAGGSSEQFF. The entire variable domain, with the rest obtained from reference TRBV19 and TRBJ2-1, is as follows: DGGITQSPKYLFRKEGQNVTLSCEQNLNHDAMYWYRQDPGQGLRLIYYSQIVNDFQKGDIAEGYSVSREKKESFPLTVTSAQKNPTAFYLCASSIAGGSSEQFFGPGTRLTVL.